The 11 T cell receptor beta chains given below trace back to one sample, sequenced in a study of T cells in Graves' hyperthyroidism and ophthalmopathy (dated by TCRdb to between 2018 and 2021). To prepare the library, multiplex PCR was applied. Sequenced on an Illumina HiSeq 2000. The TCR beta CDR3 regions were amplified from RNA transcripts. The TCR CDR3 was subjected to a first round of RT-PCR using the HTBI primer set and the Qiagen OneStep RT-PCR kit. TCRdb applied fastp at Q25 and MiXCR to the public reads, then kept only in-frame beta chains. Rows merge per CDR3 protein into single entries with the most common DNA and genes. The sample table shows about 420,000 distinct CDR3 sequences, and roughly 15% are seen once. The leading ten clones occupy 5.3% of the sample. Sequences were obtained from blood. These receptors originate from a woman between 18 and 29 years old with Graves' hyperthyroidism.

The V call is TRBV30, the J call TRBJ1-5; D gene uncertain. Deletions cut 2 bases from V and 1 base from J, with 9 bases between. The length of the CDR3 is 14 residues. The germline gives CDR1 GTSNPN, CDR2 SVGIG (reference sequence). CDR3 in DNA: TGTGCCTGGAGTCAAGGAACGAGCAATCAGCCCCAGCATTTT. This gives the protein CAWSQGTSNQPQHF.

This clonotype was counted many times. V gene TRBV11-2 combines with J gene TRBJ1-1; the D is unclear. Germline CDR1 reads SGHAT; CDR2 reads FQNNGV. The CDR3 covers 11 residues. V lost 5 bases, J lost 6 bases, and 7 bases lay in between. The CDR3: CASSPWAEAFF. As DNA, the CDR3 is TGTGCCAGCAGCCCTTGGGCTGAAGCTTTCTTT.

This clonotype was seen many times. The chain is built from TRBV3-1 and TRBJ2-5; D unresolved. CDR1 LGHDT and CDR2 YNNKEL come from the germline V gene (reference sequence). The CDR3 is made up of 12 amino acids. V was pared by 0 bases and J by 5 bases, with 4 bases between. The CDR3 region is CASSQDAETQYF. The DNA of the CDR3 is TGTGCCAGCAGCCAAGATGCGGAGACCCAGTACTTC.

This clonotype has ten or more counts. The chain employs TRBV18 and TRBJ1-2; 9 nucleotides agree with TRBD1. Germline V gene data show CDR1 as KGHSH and CDR2 as LQKENI. The CDR3 totals 15 residues. V was pared by 3 bases and J by 6 bases, with 8 bases of the junction left unmatched. In nucleotides, the CDR3 is TGTGCCAGCTCACCTCAGTTAACAGGGGGCGATGGCTACACCTTC. Translating gives CASSPQLTGGDGYTF.

The table lists this clonotype with many counts. The chain employs TRBV4-1 and TRBJ2-5; tentatively, D is TRBD2 (6 bases). The length of the CDR3 is 16 residues. Germline values: CDR1 MGHRA, CDR2 YSYEKL. The V and J ends lost 3 bases and 4 bases respectively, with 18 bases between them. DNA for the CDR3: TGCGCCAGCAGCCATATTATAGCGGAGGTGGGAGAGACCCAGTACTTC. Translated: CASSHIIAEVGETQYF.

This chain joins TRBV18 and TRBJ1-6; D may be TRBD1 (5 bases). Germline V CDR1 and CDR2: KGHSH, LQKENI. Between the trimmed V and J ends, which lost 0 bases and 5 bases, there was a span of 14 bases. CDR3 size: 17 residues. The CDR3 reads CASSPPPPRADNSPLHF. The DNA for the CDR3 is TGTGCCAGCTCACCACCGCCCCCCAGGGCGGATAATTCACCCCTCCACTTT.

The chain has TRBV28 and TRBJ2-1; D is possibly TRBD1 or TRBD2 (5 bases each). Trimming took 6 bases from V and 3 from J, leaving 15 bases between them. The CDR3 has 15 amino acids. Germline CDR1 is MDHEN and CDR2 is SYDVKM. CDR3 nucleotides: TGTGCCAGCAGCCCCCGGGACGCTAACTACAATGAGCAGTTCTTC. This translates into CASSPRDANYNEQFF. Complete variable domain (other parts from reference TRBV28 and TRBJ2-1): DVKVTQSSRYLVKRTGEKVFLECVQDMDHENMFWYRQDPGLGLRLIYFSYDVKMKEKGDIPEGYSVSREKKERFSLILESASTNQTSMYLCASSPRDANYNEQFFGPGTRLTVL.

This clonotype was seen many times. V gene TRBV20-1 combines with J gene TRBJ2-3; 10 bases are a match to TRBD2. From germline, CDR1 is DFQATT and CDR2 SNEGSKA (reference sequence). J was trimmed by 5 bases and V by 6 bases; bases with no gene match: 14. CDR3 length equals 16 residues. For the CDR3, the DNA is TGCAGTGCAGCCAAAAGAAAGCGGGAGGGTAAAGATACGCAGTATTTT. It encodes CSAAKRKREGKDTQYF.

The sample holds a few counts of this clonotype. This chain uses TRBV7-9 with TRBJ2-1, with TRBD1 matching over 9 bases. This CDR3 contains 16 residues. With V trimmed by 4 bases and J by 2 bases, 6 bases remained unmatched. Germline CDR1 and CDR2: SEHNR and FQNEAQ (reference sequence). The CDR3 loop reads CASSSPGTGPYNEQFF. CDR3 bases: TGTGCCAGCAGCTCCCCCGGGACAGGGCCCTACAATGAGCAGTTCTTC.

This clonotype has at least ten counts. This chain joins TRBV6-1 and TRBJ1-2; 8 positions match TRBD1. Germline loops: CDR1 MNHNS, CDR2 SASEGT. The CDR3 spans 14 residues. J was trimmed by 8 bases and V by 4 bases; bases with no gene match: 9. CDR3 in amino acids: CASSGTTGVFGYTF. The CDR3 nucleotides read TGTGCCAGCAGTGGGACGACAGGGGTGTTCGGCTACACCTTC.

This clonotype appeared a few times. V is TRBV5-6 and J is TRBJ2-3; D might be TRBD1 or TRBD2, each matching 5 bases. The CDR3 runs 17 residues. The germline CDR1 and CDR2 sequences are SGHDT and YYEEEE. V was shortened by 2 bases and J by 3 bases, with 19 bases between the two germline ends. The CDR3 DNA sequence: TGTGCCAGCAGCTTCATCGGGGCCCCCCTGCCGACAGATACGCAGTATTTT. As protein: CASSFIGAPLPTDTQYF.